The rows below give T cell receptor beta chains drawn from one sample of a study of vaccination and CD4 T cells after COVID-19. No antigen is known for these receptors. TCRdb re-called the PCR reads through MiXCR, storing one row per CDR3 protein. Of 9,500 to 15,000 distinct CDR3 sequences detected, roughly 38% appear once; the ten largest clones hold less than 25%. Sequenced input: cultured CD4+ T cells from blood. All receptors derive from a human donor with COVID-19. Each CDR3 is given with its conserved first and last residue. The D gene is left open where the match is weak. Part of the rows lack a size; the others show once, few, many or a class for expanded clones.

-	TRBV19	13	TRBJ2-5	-	TGTGCCAGTAGTATAGGCAATTCAGAGACCCAGTACTTC	CASSIGNSETQYF
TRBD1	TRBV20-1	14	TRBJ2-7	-	TGCAGTGCTGAGGGGGACAGGGGTACCTACGAGCAGTACTTC	CSAEGDRGTYEQYF
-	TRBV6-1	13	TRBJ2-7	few	TGTGCCAGCAGTGAAAACTGGAGGTACGAGCAGTACTTC	CASSENWRYEQYF
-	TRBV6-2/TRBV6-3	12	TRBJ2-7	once	TGTGCCAGCACGTCCGGCTCCTACGAGCAGTACTTC	CASTSGSYEQYF
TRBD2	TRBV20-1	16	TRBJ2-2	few	TGCAGTGCTCCCATAGCGGGGGCGCGAGGCACCGGGGAGCTGTTTTTT	CSAPIAGARGTGELFF
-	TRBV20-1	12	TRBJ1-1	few	TGCAGTGCTAGGTGGGGTGGCACTGAAGCTTTCTTT	CSARWGGTEAFF
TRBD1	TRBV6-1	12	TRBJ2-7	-	TGTGCCAGCAGACATACAGGGGCCGAGCAGTACTTC	CASRHTGAEQYF
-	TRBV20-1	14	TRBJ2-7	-	TGCAGTGCTAGGCCGGGGGGCACAACCTACGAGCAGTACTTC	CSARPGGTTYEQYF
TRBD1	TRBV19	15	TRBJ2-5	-	TGTGCCAGTAGGAACACAGGGGCCCCCCAGGAGGCCCAGTACTTC	CASRNTGAPQEAQYF
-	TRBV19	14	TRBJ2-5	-	TGTGCCAGTAGTAATAAAGGGACCACCTGGACCCAGTACTTC	CASSNKGTTWTQYF
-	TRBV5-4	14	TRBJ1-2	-	TGTGCCAGCAGCCGAGAGGACAGAATCTATGGCTACACCTTC	CASSREDRIYGYTF
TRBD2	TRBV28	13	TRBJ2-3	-	TGTGCCAGCAAAGCGGGGGGCACAGATACGCAGTATTTT	CASKAGGTDTQYF
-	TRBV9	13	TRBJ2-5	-	TGTGCCAGCAGCCCAGGTCCTGGGGAGACCCAGTACTTC	CASSPGPGETQYF
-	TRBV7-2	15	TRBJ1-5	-	TGTGCCAGCAGCGTGCAGGTATGGGGCAATCAGCCCCAGCATTTT	CASSVQVWGNQPQHF
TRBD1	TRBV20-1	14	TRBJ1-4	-	TGCAGTGCTACCCTGGGGACAGGGGCTGAAAAACTGTTTTTT	CSATLGTGAEKLFF
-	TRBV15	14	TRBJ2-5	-	TGTGCCACCAGTCGAGCTGGCGTCTCGCAGACCCAGTACTTC	CATSRAGVSQTQYF
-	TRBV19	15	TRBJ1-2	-	TGTGCCAGTAGTATCACAGGAAACCTTAACTATGGCTACACCTTC	CASSITGNLNYGYTF
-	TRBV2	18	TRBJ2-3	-	TGTGCCAGCACCCCCCCCCCTTGGAGGGGGGGCGATAAAGATACGCAGTATTTT	CASTPPPWRGGDKDTQYF
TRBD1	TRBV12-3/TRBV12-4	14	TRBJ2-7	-	TGTGCCAGCAGCGTAGGGACAGCTACCTACGAGCAGTACTTC	CASSVGTATYEQYF
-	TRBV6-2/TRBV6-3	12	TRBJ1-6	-	TGTGCCAGTAGCTCCGGGGGTTCACCCCTCCACTTT	CASSSGGSPLHF
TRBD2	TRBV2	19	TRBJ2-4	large	TGTGCCAGCAGTGAATACGGGGGGGGGAACTTAGGAGGCAAAAACATTCAGTACTTC	CASSEYGGGNLGGKNIQYF
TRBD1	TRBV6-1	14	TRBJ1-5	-	TGTGCCAGCAGTAGGACAGGGGGGGGTCAGCCCCAGCATTTT	CASSRTGGGQPQHF
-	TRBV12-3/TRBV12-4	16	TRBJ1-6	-	TGTGCCAGCAGCCTGGGCAGAATCAGATGGGATTCACCCCTCCACTTT	CASSLGRIRWDSPLHF
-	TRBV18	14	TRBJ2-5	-	TGTGCCAGCTCACCACTAACAGCCCAAGAGACCCAGTACTTC	CASSPLTAQETQYF
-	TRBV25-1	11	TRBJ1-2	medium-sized	TGTGCCAGCAGTGGGCTTTACGGCTACACCTTC	CASSGLYGYTF
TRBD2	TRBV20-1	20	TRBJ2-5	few	TGCAGTGCTAGAGATGTGGGAACTAGCGGGGGGACTAAGTACCAAGAGACCCAGTACTTC	CSARDVGTSGGTKYQETQYF
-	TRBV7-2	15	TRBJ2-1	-	TGTGCCAGCAGCCGAAGGACAGCAACGTTGCATGAGCAGTTCTTC	CASSRRTATLHEQFF
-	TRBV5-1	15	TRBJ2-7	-	TGCGCCAGCAGCTTGGGCGTCCTAGCGACCTACGAGCAGTACTTC	CASSLGVLATYEQYF
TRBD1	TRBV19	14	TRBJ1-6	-	TGTGCCAGTAGTATCCGGACAGGGAATACACCCCTCCACTTT	CASSIRTGNTPLHF
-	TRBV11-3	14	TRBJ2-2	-	TGTGCCAGCAGCTTAGATGGGGGAACCGGGGAGCTGTTTTTT	CASSLDGGTGELFF
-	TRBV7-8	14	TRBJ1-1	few	TGTGCCAGCAATGATGGGGGCATGAACACTGAAGCTTTCTTT	CASNDGGMNTEAFF
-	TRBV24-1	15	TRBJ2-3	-	TGTGCCACCAGTGAACCCGAGCGGGGCACAGATACGCAGTATTTT	CATSEPERGTDTQYF
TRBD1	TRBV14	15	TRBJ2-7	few	TGTGCCAGCAGCCAGGCTCGGGACAGACTCTACGAGCAGTACTTC	CASSQARDRLYEQYF
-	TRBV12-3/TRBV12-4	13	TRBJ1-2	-	TGTGCCAGCAGATATGGGACTGATTATGGCTACACCTTC	CASRYGTDYGYTF
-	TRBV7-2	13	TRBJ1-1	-	TGTGCCAGCGGGGTTGGGGGAAACACTGAAGCTTTCTTT	CASGVGGNTEAFF
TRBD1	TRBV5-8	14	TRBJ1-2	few	TGTGCCAGCAGCCAGCGGGACAGAAACTATGGCTACACCTTC	CASSQRDRNYGYTF
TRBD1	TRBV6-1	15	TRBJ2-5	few	TGTGCCAGCAAAGGGGGCCAGGCCTTGCAAGAGACCCAGTACTTC	CASKGGQALQETQYF
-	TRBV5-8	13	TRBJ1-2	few	TGTGCCAGCAACCCAGGGTGGGGCTATGGCTACACCTTC	CASNPGWGYGYTF
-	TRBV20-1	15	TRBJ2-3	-	TGCAGTGCTAGAGGGAGGGGGGACTACACAGATACGCAGTATTTT	CSARGRGDYTDTQYF
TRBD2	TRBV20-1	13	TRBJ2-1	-	TGCAGTGCTAGATTTAAGCGGGGCCATGAGCAGTTCTTC	CSARFKRGHEQFF
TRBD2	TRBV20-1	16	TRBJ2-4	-	TGCAGTGCTGCACTAGCGGGGGGCGCATCCAAAAACATTCAGTACTTC	CSAALAGGASKNIQYF
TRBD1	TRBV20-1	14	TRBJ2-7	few	TGCAGTGCTATAGGGACAGGTACTCGGGACGAGCAGTACTTC	CSAIGTGTRDEQYF
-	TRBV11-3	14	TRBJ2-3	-	TGTGCCAGCAGCTTAGGTGGGATCACAGATACGCAGTATTTT	CASSLGGITDTQYF
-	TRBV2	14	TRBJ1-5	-	TGTGCCAGCAGTGAAGAGGTTGGGATCCAGCCCCAGCATTTT	CASSEEVGIQPQHF
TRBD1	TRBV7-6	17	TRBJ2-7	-	TGTGCCAGCAGCTTAGTATGGGGAGACAGGGGGGAATACGAGCAGTACTTC	CASSLVWGDRGEYEQYF
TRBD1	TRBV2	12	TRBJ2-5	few	TGTGCCAGCAGCACCAGGGGGGAGACCCAGTACTTC	CASSTRGETQYF